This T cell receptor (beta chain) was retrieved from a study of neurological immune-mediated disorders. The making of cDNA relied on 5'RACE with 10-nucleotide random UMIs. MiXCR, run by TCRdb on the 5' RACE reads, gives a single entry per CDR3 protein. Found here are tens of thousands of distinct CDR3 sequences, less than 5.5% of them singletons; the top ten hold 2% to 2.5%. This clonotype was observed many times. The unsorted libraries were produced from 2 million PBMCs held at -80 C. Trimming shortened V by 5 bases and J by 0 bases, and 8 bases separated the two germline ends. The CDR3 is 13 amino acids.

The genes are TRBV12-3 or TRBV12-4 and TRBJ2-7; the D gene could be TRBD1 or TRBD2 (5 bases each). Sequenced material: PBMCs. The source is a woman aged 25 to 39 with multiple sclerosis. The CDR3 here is CASSGGFSYEQYF. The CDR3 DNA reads TGTGCCAGCAGTGGGGGATTCTCCTACGAGCAGTACTTC.